This record covers a single T cell receptor (beta chain). The antigen it recognizes is unknown. There are no base qualities to consult, and no much larger clone falls within one base. This sample is drawn from a study of T cell responses to AZD1222 COVID-19 vaccine (dated by TCRdb to the early 2020s). For context, the study as a whole: TCR sequencing covered more than 230 trial participants: 207 given two doses of AZD1222 and around 25 given two doses of MenACWY control vaccine. Trial participants were enrolled by age into 18-55, 56-69 and 70-plus year subgroups, with about 150, 28 and 57 TCR-sequenced participants respectively. The paper as a whole reports these results and caveats: Participants were mostly white British and included more females than males, and it was suggested by the authors that clonal diversity may have been underestimated. Conclusions about previously exposed vaccinees are limited, since just five or six AZD1222 recipients were seropositive for SARS-CoV-2 at baseline. The whole spike protein was spanned by vaccine-associated CD4 TCRs, and dominant responses were seen in regions 160-218 and 743-854. Epitopes outside the regions mutated in the B.1.351 and B.1.1.7 variants were reportedly recognized by nearly half of the unique spike-specific TCRs. In the small 56-69-year group, the increase in depth fell short of significance, most likely because of low power. After two AZD1222 doses, both the breadth and the depth of spike-specific TCRs were significantly higher than at day 0 and than in MenACWY recipients. Because no day 14 peak-response samples were available, the repertoires could be characterized only after the peak T cell response.

The time point tag for this specimen amounts to: about 28 days (+/-7) after the second vaccine dose. AZD1222 recipients with second doses at about 4 weeks or about 12 weeks were pooled, because spike-specific TCR depth and breadth did not differ between schedules. Vaccinee samples came from UK trials COV001 and COV002, including a single-blind randomized controlled phase 2/3 trial of AZD1222 (ChAdOx1 nCoV-19) in healthy adults. For TCRbeta chain sequencing, PBMC samples from trial participants were taken at day 0 and at day 28 after the second dose. Inclusive of the bounding cysteine and phenylalanine, the CDR3 is 15 residues long. Of the read, only the CDR3 DNA is kept; its 45 bases are in frame from base 1. V loses 0 bases at its end and J loses 4 bases; junction bases beyond the gene matches: 4. Taken from the germline V gene, the CDR1 and CDR2 loops are SGDLS and YYNGEE. The CDR3 regions of human TCRbeta chains were analyzed by immunosequencing. The paper's data handling went like this. Repertoire TCRs were matched against a reference library of SARS-CoV-2-specific TCRs generated with the MIRA antigen-specificity platform. Breadth meant the fraction of unique TCRs that were SARS-CoV-2-associated, whereas depth meant the fraction of total T cells that were SARS-CoV-2-associated. Each spike-specific TCR was assigned to its reactive spike region and to a CD4 or CD8 class using the MIRA data. Log10-transformed breadth and depth values were compared by one-way ANOVA with Sidak's multiple comparisons tests. TCRdb mirrors the immuneACCESS table, restricted to in-frame sequences. Some clones are absent from its copies; in checked studies, under half trace to an unresolved V gene, and the reason for the others is unknown. V and J calls and clone size are those listed in that table; D and trimming were worked out from the DNA. The sample data list about 160,000 clones, and 90% to 95% of these were observed just once. Approximately 0.98% of the sample is taken by the ten largest.

The sequences come from peripheral blood, collected 28 days after the second AZD1222 dose. The TCR sequence derives from an adult who received the AZD1222 COVID-19 vaccine. Recombination joined TRBV9 with TRBJ2-1, with TRBD2 identical over 7 junction bases. CDR3 region: CASSVGGGVYNEQFF. DNA sequence: TGTGCCAGCAGCGTAGGTGGGGGGGTTTACAATGAGCAGTTCTTC.